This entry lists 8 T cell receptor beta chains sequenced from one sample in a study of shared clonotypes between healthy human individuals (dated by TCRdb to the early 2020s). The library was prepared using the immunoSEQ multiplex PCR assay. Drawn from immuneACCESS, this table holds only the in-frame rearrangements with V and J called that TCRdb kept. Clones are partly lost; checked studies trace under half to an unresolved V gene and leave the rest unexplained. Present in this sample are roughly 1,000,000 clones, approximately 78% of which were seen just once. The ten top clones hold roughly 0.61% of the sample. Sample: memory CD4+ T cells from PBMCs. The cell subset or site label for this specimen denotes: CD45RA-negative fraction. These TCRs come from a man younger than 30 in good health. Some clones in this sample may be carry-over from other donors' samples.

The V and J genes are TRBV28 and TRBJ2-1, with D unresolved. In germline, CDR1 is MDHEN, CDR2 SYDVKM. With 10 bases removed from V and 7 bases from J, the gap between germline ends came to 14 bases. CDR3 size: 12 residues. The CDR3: CAISRAINEQFF. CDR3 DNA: TGTGCCATCTCCAGAGCGATTAATGAGCAGTTCTTC.

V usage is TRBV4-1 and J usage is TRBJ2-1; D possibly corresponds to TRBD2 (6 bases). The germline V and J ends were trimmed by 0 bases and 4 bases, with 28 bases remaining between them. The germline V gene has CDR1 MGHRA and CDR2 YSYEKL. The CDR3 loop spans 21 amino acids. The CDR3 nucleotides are TGCGCCAGCAGCCAAGATCCTTGGCGGGACCAATCGTTGAAGGGTTACAATGAGCAGTTCTTC. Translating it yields CASSQDPWRDQSLKGYNEQFF.

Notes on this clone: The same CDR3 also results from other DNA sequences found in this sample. CDR3 nucleotide sequence: TGTGCCACTAGGGTTCCTGGCGGGAGTGGGGGCCCCTACTTC. Protein product: CATRVPGGSGGPYF. The chain recombines TRBV28 with TRBJ2-5; the D gene is possibly TRBD2 (7 bases). The CDR3 is 14 residues long. The germline V and J ends were trimmed by 10 bases and 14 bases, with 29 bases remaining between them. Germline loops: CDR1 MDHEN, CDR2 SYDVKM.

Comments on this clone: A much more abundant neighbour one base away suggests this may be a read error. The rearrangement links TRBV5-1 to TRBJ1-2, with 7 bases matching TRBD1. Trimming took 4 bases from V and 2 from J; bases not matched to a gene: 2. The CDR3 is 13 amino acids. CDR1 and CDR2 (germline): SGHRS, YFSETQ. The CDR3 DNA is TGCGCCAGCAGCGTGGGACAGAACTATGGCTACACCTTC. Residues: CASSVGQNYGYTF.

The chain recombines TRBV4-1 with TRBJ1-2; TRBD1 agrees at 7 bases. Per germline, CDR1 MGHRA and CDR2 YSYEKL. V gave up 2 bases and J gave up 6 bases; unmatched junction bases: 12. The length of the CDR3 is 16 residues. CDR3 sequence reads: CASSQREGQWINGYTF. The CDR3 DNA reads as TGCGCCAGCAGCCAACGCGAGGGACAGTGGATTAATGGCTACACCTTC.

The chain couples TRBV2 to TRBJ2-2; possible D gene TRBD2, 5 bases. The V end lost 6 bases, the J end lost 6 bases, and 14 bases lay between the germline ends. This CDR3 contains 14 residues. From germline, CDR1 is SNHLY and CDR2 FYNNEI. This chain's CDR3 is CASRGGGRAGELFF. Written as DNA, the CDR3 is TGTGCCAGCAGAGGAGGTGGGAGAGCCGGGGAGCTGTTTTTT.

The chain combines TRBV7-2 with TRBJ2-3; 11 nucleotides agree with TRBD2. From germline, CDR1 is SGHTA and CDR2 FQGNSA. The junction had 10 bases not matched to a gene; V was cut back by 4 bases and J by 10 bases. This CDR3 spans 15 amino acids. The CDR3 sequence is CASSSLLAGASPQYF. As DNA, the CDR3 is TGTGCCAGCAGCTCCCTACTAGCGGGAGCGTCCCCGCAGTATTTT. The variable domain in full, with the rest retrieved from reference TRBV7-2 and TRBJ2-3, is GAGVSQSPSNKVTEKGKDVELRCDPISGHTALYWYRQSLGQGLEFLIYFQGNSAPDKSGLPSDRFSAERTGGSVSTLTIQRTQQEDSAVYLCASSSLLAGASPQYFGPGTRLTVL.

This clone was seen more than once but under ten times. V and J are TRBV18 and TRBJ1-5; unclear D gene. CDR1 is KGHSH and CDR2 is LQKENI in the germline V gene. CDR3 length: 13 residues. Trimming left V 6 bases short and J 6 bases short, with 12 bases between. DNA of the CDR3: TGTGCCAGCTCCCCTGGGTGGGGTCAGCCCCAGCATTTT. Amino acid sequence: CASSPGWGQPQHF.